This TCR beta chain was captured in a study of metastatic and nonmetastatic thyroid tumors. TCRdb re-called clones via MiXCR from the PCR reads. The data show about 7,900 clones, roughly 24% seen once. Germline V gene lookup returns CDR1 SGHRS and CDR2 YFSETQ. There are 16 residues in the CDR3. V gave up 5 bases and J gave up 0 bases; unmatched junction bases: 10. All patients reached thyroid surgery having received no treatment beforehand. The TCR originated in a female donor with papillary thyroid cancer or a benign thyroid nodule (not recorded which). Some clones in this sample may be carry-over from other donors' samples. The chain joins TRBV5-1 to TRBJ2-7; 8 bases match TRBD2. Sequences were obtained from adjacent normal tissue. The CDR3 nucleotides are TGCGCCAGCAGGCTGACCCCTAGCGGGTTCTCCTACGAGCAGTACTTC. Amino acid sequence: CASRLTPSGFSYEQYF.